This T cell receptor beta chain is from a study of T cell responses to AZD1222 COVID-19 vaccine. Generated by immunoSEQ multiplex PCR, the TCRdb table keeps only in-frame clones and is missing some. The sample yields roughly 100,000 clones, around 94% seen once. Findings and limits, study-wide: Baseline testing showed seropositivity in only a handful of AZD1222 recipients. It was only after the peak T cell response that any repertoires were sampled. Most donors were white British and more were female, and clonal diversity was possibly underestimated. Close to half of all spike-specific TCRs reportedly target regions of the variants that are unmutated.

This clone showed up just once. Its antigen remains unidentified. Sequenced here: peripheral blood, sampled on day 0 of AZD1222 vaccination. This TCR was sampled from an adult in good health.

DNA for the CDR3: TGTGCCAGCAGTTTTACGGCGGGGACACCCCAGTGGGAGCAGTTCTTC. Encoded protein: CASSFTAGTPQWEQFF. The chain has TRBV7-7 and TRBJ2-1; D tentatively fits TRBD1 or TRBD2 (6 bases each). There are 16 residues in the CDR3. V was trimmed by 6 bases and J by 10 bases, leaving 25 bases between them. Germline V gene sequence: CDR1 SSHAT, CDR2 FNYEAQ (reference sequence).